The sequence of this T cell receptor beta chain was determined in a study of T cell clonotyping in hematopoietic cell transplantation. Germline V CDR1 and CDR2: SGHNT, YENEEA. Trimming cost V 2 bases and J 2 bases, with 11 bases left between them. The CDR3 contains 15 residues. Sequencing used immunoSEQ multiplex PCR; TCRdb keeps in-frame clones, though not all of them. The sample lists about 11,000 clones; approximately 46% were seen once. The chain couples TRBV11-3 to TRBJ2-3; D is unclear. The specimen comprised PBMCs, sampled 30 days after allogeneic stem cell transplant. The clonotype originates from a male patient between 50 and 60 years old who had an allogeneic stem cell transplant from an unrelated donor, so the T cells may come from the graft donor. Some clones in this sample may be carry-over from other donors' samples. The CDR3 protein is CASSLRLGSTDTQYF. DNA for the CDR3: TGTGCCAGCAGCTTACGTCTAGGATCCACAGATACGCAGTATTTT.